The 4 T cell receptor beta chains reported below all come from one sample, sequenced in a study of T cell repertoires in cytomegalovirus infection. TCRdb ran MiXCR on the reads and lists one entry per CDR3 protein. Of about 230,000 distinct CDR3 sequences in the sample, about 5.9% are singletons; the top ten hold under 7%. Material: PBMCs. All receptors come from a human donor in good health (CMV status not recorded). Some clones in this sample may be carry-over from other donors' samples.

This clonotype showed up many times. The chain carries TRBV7-3 and TRBJ2-4, with a tentative D call TRBD2 (5 bases). The CDR3 loop spans 15 amino acids. Germline CDR1 and CDR2: SGHTA and FQGTGA. Trimming shortened V by 2 bases and J by 1 base, and 9 bases separated the two germline ends. The CDR3 DNA is TGTGCCAGCAGCTTAGAGGGTACGGCCAAAAACATTCAGTACTTC. This sequence encodes CASSLEGTAKNIQYF.

This clonotype came up a few times. The V gene is TRBV6-2 or TRBV6-3, the J gene TRBJ1-1; D call uncertain. CDR3 size: 11 residues. CDR1 and CDR2 (germline): MNHEY, SVGEGT. V lost 2 bases and J lost 8, with 6 bases in between. The CDR3 sequence: CASSYGFEAFF. The CDR3 DNA is TGTGCCAGCAGTTACGGCTTCGAAGCTTTCTTT.

This clonotype was seen repeatedly, ten times or more. The V call is TRBV7-2, the J call TRBJ1-2; tentatively, D is TRBD1 (5 bases). Germline loops: CDR1 SGHTA, CDR2 FQGNSA. This CDR3 has 14 residues. Trimming took off 4 bases at V and 4 bases at J, with 13 bases between the two ends. DNA for the CDR3: TGTGCCAGCAGCTCTGGGGGGGACGCCTATGGCTACACCTTC. Amino acid sequence: CASSSGGDAYGYTF.

The chain joins TRBV4-2 to TRBJ1-1; D remains ambiguous. From germline, CDR1 is LGHNA and CDR2 YNFKEQ. The CDR3 totals 19 residues. The germline V and J ends were trimmed by 4 bases and 2 bases, with 26 bases remaining between them. The CDR3 here is CASSLYPRAGNFANTEAFF. CDR3 DNA sequence: TGTGCCAGCAGCCTATATCCCCGGGCGGGCAATTTTGCCAACACTGAAGCTTTCTTT.